These 32 T cell receptor beta chains were sequenced from one sample in a study of cytomegalovirus exposure and HLA in healthy donors (dated by TCRdb to 2015 to 2018). The method behind the library was the immunoSEQ multiplex PCR assay. For the multiplex PCR, a mixture combining 60 forward primers for TCR Vbeta segments and 13 reverse primers for TCR Jbeta segments was used. TCRdb re-hosts the immuneACCESS table, in-frame sequences only. Its copies lack some clones; in the studies checked, an unresolved V gene accounts for under half of them, and the cause for the rest is not known. This sample holds under 200,000 clones; approximately 80% were observed only once. The ten most abundant clones make up 1.8% of the sample. Sequencing input: PBMCs. These receptors originate from a woman younger than 45 in good health and CMV-seronegative.

V gene TRBV7-9 combines with J gene TRBJ2-7, with 9 nucleotides matching TRBD2. The germline V gene has CDR1 SEHNR and CDR2 FQNEAQ (reference sequence). The CDR3 runs to 18 residues. V was pared by 6 bases and J by 5 bases, with 20 bases of the junction left unmatched. The CDR3 bases are TGTGCCAGCAGTTCCAGCCGGGTAGCGGGAGTTAGAGACAACGAGCAGTACTTC. Protein sequence: CASSSSRVAGVRDNEQYF.

For the CDR3, the DNA is TGCGCCAGCAGACCGGGACTCCGGCGGAGCGAGCAGTACTTC. This translates into CASRPGLRRSEQYF. This chain connects TRBV5-1 to TRBJ2-7; D might be TRBD2 (6 bases). There are 14 residues in the CDR3. Germline values: CDR1 SGHRS, CDR2 YFSETQ. Deletions cut 5 bases from V and 6 bases from J, with 18 bases between.

The genes are TRBV27 and TRBJ2-2; 8 nucleotides line up with TRBD1. V was pared by 4 bases and J by 6 bases, with 1 base of the junction left unmatched. Germline CDR1 reads MNHEY; CDR2 reads SMNVEV (reference sequence). This CDR3 comprises 13 residues. The CDR3 DNA reads TGTGCCAGCAGTTGGACAGGGTCCGGGGAGCTGTTTTTT. This encodes CASSWTGSGELFF.

The V and J genes are TRBV4-2 and TRBJ2-1; TRBD2 matches 7 bases. Germline V CDR1 and CDR2: LGHNA, YNFKEQ. The CDR3 runs 15 residues. Trimming cost V 1 base and J 3 bases; bases outside gene matches: 3. As DNA, the CDR3 is TGTGCCAGCAGCCAAGGGCTAGCGGACTACAATGAGCAGTTCTTC. It codes for CASSQGLADYNEQFF.

This chain joins TRBV7-9 and TRBJ2-7; no clear D gene. The germline V gene has CDR1 SEHNR and CDR2 FQNEAQ (reference sequence). This CDR3 region has 12 residues. Trimming left V 1 base short and J 4 bases short, with 5 bases between. CDR3 residues: CASSLVLYEQYF. The CDR3 DNA reads TGTGCCAGCAGCTTAGTTCTATACGAGCAGTACTTC.

The V gene is TRBV4-1, the J gene TRBJ1-4; D uncertain. This CDR3 contains 16 residues. The V end was cut by 1 base, the J end by 0 bases, with 9 bases between. Germline V CDR1 and CDR2: MGHRA, YSYEKL. In DNA form, the CDR3 reads TGCGCCAGCAGCCAAGGGGCCTTAGCAACTAATGAAAAACTGTTTTTT. Its translation is CASSQGALATNEKLFF.

J is TRBJ2-3 and V is TRBV4-1; 7 bases line up with TRBD2. The V gene end was trimmed by 2 bases and the J gene end by 4 bases; junction bases not matched to a gene: 12. Germline CDR1 is MGHRA and CDR2 is YSYEKL. CDR3 length: 17 residues. CDR3 nucleotides: TGCGCCAGCAGCCAAAGAGCGGGGACGGGCGGCGCAGATACGCAGTATTTT. This codes for CASSQRAGTGGADTQYF.

The genes are TRBV2 and TRBJ2-7; TRBD1 is a possible D gene (6 bases). Trimming removed 6 bases at V and 3 bases at J, with 21 bases between. Germline V gene data show CDR1 as SNHLY and CDR2 as FYNNEI. CDR3 length equals 16 residues. Written as DNA, the CDR3 is TGTGCCAGCAGCGGGACATCGACTAAATGGAGCTACGAGCAGTACTTC. It is translated as CASSGTSTKWSYEQYF.

Comments on this clone: Additional DNA sequences in this sample encode the identical CDR3. The J gene is TRBJ2-5, the V gene TRBV29-1; D is unclear. Germline V gene sequence: CDR1 SQVTM, CDR2 ANQGSEA. V gave up 7 bases and J gave up 5 bases, with 14 bases separating them. The CDR3 has 12 amino acids. CDR3: CSARQPGETQYF. Written as DNA, the CDR3 is TGCAGCGCTAGGCAGCCTGGGGAGACCCAGTACTTC.

The gene calls are TRBV21-1 and TRBJ2-5; the D call of TRBD2 is as the table states it, not checked on the DNA. TRBV21-1 is noted as a pseudogene. CDR3 size: 16 residues. The DNA for the CDR3 is TGTGCCAGCAGCAAAGGGGGGACTAGCGGGGAAGAGACCCAGTACTTC. As protein: CASSKGGTSGEETQYF.

This chain uses TRBV19 with TRBJ1-1; D gene ambiguous. V lost 9 bases and J lost 1, with 9 bases in between. This CDR3 comprises 12 residues. The germline V gene has CDR1 LNHDA and CDR2 SQIVND (reference sequence). The CDR3 DNA sequence: TGTGCCAGCCGATACGGGAACACTGAAGCTTTCTTT. This gives the protein CASRYGNTEAFF.

The chain links TRBV11-2 to TRBJ1-4; 9 nucleotides match TRBD1. Germline V gene sequence: CDR1 SGHAT, CDR2 FQNNGV. The CDR3 covers 15 residues. Losses at the gene ends were 5 bases for V and 8 bases for J; bases not matched to a gene: 9. The CDR3 sequence is CASSPFDRGDEKLFF. The CDR3 DNA reads TGTGCCAGCAGCCCATTCGACAGGGGGGACGAAAAACTGTTTTTT.

The count of this clone is one. The rearrangement joins TRBV7-9 to TRBJ2-5, with 9 nucleotides matching TRBD1. The V gene's germline CDR1 is SEHNR and CDR2 FQNEAQ (reference sequence). This CDR3 is 11 amino acids long. The trim removed 4 bases at V and 11 bases at J, leaving 2 bases unmatched. The chain's CDR3 is CASSSGQGQYF. CDR3 coding DNA: TGTGCCAGCAGCTCGGGACAGGGACAGTACTTC.

This clone has a single count. V usage is TRBV10-3 and J usage is TRBJ2-2; TRBD1 is a possible D gene (6 bases). Germline CDR1 ENHRY, CDR2 SYGVKD. Trimming stripped 4 bases from V and 6 bases from J, with 12 bases between. This CDR3 comprises 14 residues. The DNA for the CDR3 is TGTGCCATCAGTGTAGGGGGAGATTCCGGGGAGCTGTTTTTT. This encodes CAISVGGDSGELFF.

This clone was recorded once. The chain links TRBV5-4 to TRBJ1-2; tentatively, D is TRBD1 (6 bases). V lost 2 bases and J lost 4, with 9 bases in between. Germline CDR1 is SGHNT and CDR2 is YYREEE (reference sequence). CDR3 length: 13 residues. CDR3: CASSLDRIYGYTF. CDR3 coding DNA: TGTGCCAGCAGCTTAGACAGGATCTATGGCTACACCTTC.

V is TRBV12-5 and J is TRBJ2-7, with D possibly matching TRBD1 (8 bases). Germline values: CDR1 LGHNT, CDR2 FRNRAP. V was shortened by 0 bases and J by 3 bases, with 15 bases between the two germline ends. This CDR3 region has 16 residues. The CDR3 sequence is CASGLVDRDYSYEQYF. As DNA, the CDR3 is TGTGCTAGTGGTTTGGTGGACAGGGACTATAGCTACGAGCAGTACTTC.

The V and J genes are TRBV27 and TRBJ1-2; no firm D call. V shed 5 bases and J shed 4 bases, with 14 bases lying between them. Germline CDR1 is MNHEY and CDR2 is SMNVEV (reference sequence). This CDR3 is built from 14 residues. CDR3 nucleotides: TGTGCCAGCAGTCTTATCGGGTCCGCCTATGGCTACACCTTC. It is translated as CASSLIGSAYGYTF.

This clone was picked up a small number of times. The chain uses TRBV7-9 and TRBJ1-5; unclear D gene. Germline V CDR1 and CDR2: SEHNR, FQNEAQ (reference sequence). The CDR3 totals 12 residues. The V end lost 4 bases, the J end lost 4 bases, and 5 bases lay between the germline ends. CDR3 DNA: TGTGCCAGCAGCTACCGGAATCAGCCCCAGCATTTT. Its translation: CASSYRNQPQHF.

The V gene is TRBV1, the J gene TRBJ1-2. TRBV1 is deemed a pseudogene. This CDR3 has 15 residues. CDR3 nucleotide sequence: TGCACCAGCAGCCAGAAAGATTGGGGAGACTATGGCTACACCTTC. It translates to CTSSQKDWGDYGYTF.

Only a few counts were recorded for this clone. The chain is built from TRBV7-8 and TRBJ2-7, with a possible D match to TRBD1 (5 bases). The CDR3 spans 12 residues. The V and J ends lost 5 bases and 6 bases respectively, with 11 bases between them. CDR1 is SGHVS, CDR2 FQNEAQ, per germline. The CDR3: CASSPRGFEQYF. The CDR3 nucleotides are TGTGCCAGCAGCCCTAGGGGTTTCGAGCAGTACTTC.

The rearrangement links TRBV7-2 to TRBJ2-1; perhaps TRBD1 as D (6 bases). This CDR3 is built from 13 residues. Germline values: CDR1 SGHTA, CDR2 FQGNSA. Trimming cost V 1 base and J 8 bases, with 9 bases left between them. This CDR3 reads CASSLGRQDEQFF. The DNA of the CDR3 is TGTGCCAGCAGCTTAGGACGACAGGATGAGCAGTTCTTC. The full variable domain, its missing parts supplied by reference TRBV7-2 and TRBJ2-1, is GAGVSQSPSNKVTEKGKDVELRCDPISGHTALYWYRQSLGQGLEFLIYFQGNSAPDKSGLPSDRFSAERTGGSVSTLTIQRTQQEDSAVYLCASSLGRQDEQFFGPGTRLTVL.

This clone was counted a few times. The V call is TRBV30, the J call TRBJ2-7; a possible D gene is TRBD2 (6 bases). This CDR3 is 14 amino acids long. Germline values: CDR1 GTSNPN, CDR2 SVGIG (reference sequence). Deletions cut 1 base from V and 5 bases from J, with 15 bases between. CDR3 sequence: CAWSAGWRGNEQYF. The CDR3 nucleotides read TGTGCCTGGAGTGCGGGGTGGAGGGGTAACGAGCAGTACTTC.

A word on this clone: Compared with germline, one end of the junction differs, possibly owing to a read error. This chain uses TRBV7-9 with TRBJ1-2; 12 bases fit TRBD1. CDR3 length: 16 residues. Germline V gives CDR1 SEHNR, CDR2 FQNEAQ (reference sequence). The chain's CDR3 is CSSSYIGTGGVYGYTF. In DNA form, the CDR3 reads TGTTCCAGCAGCTATATAGGGACAGGGGGCGTCTATGGCTACACCTTC.

This clone appeared once. The chain links TRBV6-1 to TRBJ1-1; 7 nucleotides agree with TRBD1. Germline CDR1 reads MNHNS; CDR2 reads SASEGT. This CDR3 is built from 15 residues. V lost 2 bases to trimming and J lost 4 bases; unmatched junction nucleotides: 7. CDR3 loop: CASSEYKGAGTEAFF. For the CDR3, the DNA is TGTGCCAGCAGTGAATATAAGGGGGCAGGCACTGAAGCTTTCTTT.

This chain links TRBV4-3 with TRBJ2-2; the match to TRBD2 covers 10 bases. The V gene's germline CDR1 is LGHNA and CDR2 YSLEER. The CDR3 consists of 16 residues. The trim removed 4 bases at V and 4 bases at J, leaving 6 bases unmatched. The CDR3 here is CASSPGGLAATGELFF. CDR3 nucleotide sequence: TGCGCCAGCAGCCCTGGAGGACTAGCGGCCACCGGGGAGCTGTTTTTT.

This clone appeared a single time. This sequence joins TRBV30 and TRBJ2-1; 10 positions match TRBD2. Losses at the gene ends were 7 bases for V and 0 bases for J; bases not matched to a gene: 30. Germline values: CDR1 GTSNPN, CDR2 SVGIG (reference sequence). This CDR3 has 23 residues. The CDR3 is CAFYPGRVGKGLADYYSYNEQFF. CDR3 in DNA: TGTGCCTTCTACCCGGGACGGGTGGGAAAAGGACTAGCGGACTACTACTCCTACAATGAGCAGTTCTTC.

The genes are TRBV5-6 and TRBJ2-5; 8 nucleotides match TRBD2. V trimming: 1 base; J trimming: 2 bases; junction bases outside the gene matches: 7. Germline CDR1 and CDR2: SGHDT and YYEEEE. This CDR3 is 16 amino acids long. The CDR3 loop reads CASSLYATSVQETQYF. CDR3 DNA: TGTGCCAGCAGCTTGTATGCGACTAGCGTACAAGAGACCCAGTACTTC.

The chain employs TRBV6-6 and TRBJ2-7; 8 bases line up with TRBD2. CDR1 MNHNY and CDR2 SVGAGI come from the germline V gene (reference sequence). V shed 4 bases and J 1 base; nucleotides not matched to a gene: 6. The CDR3 runs to 15 residues. The CDR3 bases are TGTGCCAGCAGTTCACCAGCGGGGGCATCCTACGAGCAGTACTTC. Translated, it gives CASSSPAGASYEQYF.

The V and J genes are TRBV18 and TRBJ1-5; weak D call: TRBD1 (5 bases). Per germline, CDR1 KGHSH and CDR2 LQKENI. V was clipped by 3 bases and J by 4 bases, with 13 bases between them. CDR3 size: 15 residues. The CDR3 region is CASSPMEGSNQPQHF. The CDR3 DNA is TGTGCCAGCTCACCGATGGAGGGGTCAAATCAGCCCCAGCATTTT. The full variable domain, with the rest looked up from reference TRBV18 and TRBJ1-5, is NAGVMQNPRHLVRRRGQEARLRCSPMKGHSHVYWYRQLPEEGLKFMVYLQKENIIDESGMPKERFSAEFPKEGPSILRIQQVVRGDSAAYFCASSPMEGSNQPQHFGDGTRLSIL.

The gene calls are TRBV7-2 and TRBJ2-5; a possible D gene is TRBD1 (5 bases). Trimming pared 3 bases from V and 4 bases from J, leaving 15 bases between. The CDR3 extends over 15 amino acids. Per germline, CDR1 SGHTA and CDR2 FQGNSA. CDR3: CASSFSTVYGETQYF. CDR3 bases: TGTGCCAGCAGCTTCTCGACAGTTTACGGAGAGACCCAGTACTTC.

This clone was observed a single time. The V and J genes are TRBV2 and TRBJ2-5, with 7 bases aligning to TRBD2. J lost 7 bases, V lost 2 bases, and 7 bases had no gene match. Germline V CDR1 and CDR2: SNHLY, FYNNEI. The CDR3 extends over 14 amino acids. Written as DNA, the CDR3 is TGTGCCAGCAGTGAAAGGGGAGGGGAGGCGACCCAGTACTTC. Protein: CASSERGGEATQYF.

This clone has just a few counts. The chain links TRBV7-2 to TRBJ2-3, with unresolved D. CDR1 SGHTA and CDR2 FQGNSA come from the germline V gene. Trimming cost V 0 bases and J 1 base, with 14 bases left between them. This CDR3 has 17 amino acids. CDR3 DNA: TGTGCCAGCAGCTTAGCGCTTTTCGGGTCAGGCACAGATACGCAGTATTTT. Amino acids: CASSLALFGSGTDTQYF.